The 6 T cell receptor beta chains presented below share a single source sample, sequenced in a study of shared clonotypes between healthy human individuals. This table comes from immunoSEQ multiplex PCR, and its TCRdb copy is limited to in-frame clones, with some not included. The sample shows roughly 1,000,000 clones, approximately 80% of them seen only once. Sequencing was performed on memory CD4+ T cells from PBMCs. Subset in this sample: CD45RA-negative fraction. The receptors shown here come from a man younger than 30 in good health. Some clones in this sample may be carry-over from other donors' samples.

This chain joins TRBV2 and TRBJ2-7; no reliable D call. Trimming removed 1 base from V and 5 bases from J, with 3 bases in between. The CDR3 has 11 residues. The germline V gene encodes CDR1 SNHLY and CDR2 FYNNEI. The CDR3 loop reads CASSEGHEQYF. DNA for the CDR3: TGTGCCAGCAGTGAAGGCCACGAGCAGTACTTC.

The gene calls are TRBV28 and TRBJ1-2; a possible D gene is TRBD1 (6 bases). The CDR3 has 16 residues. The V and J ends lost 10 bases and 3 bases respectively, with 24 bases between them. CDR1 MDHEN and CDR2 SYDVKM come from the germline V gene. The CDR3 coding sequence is TGTGCCATCGAAGTTGGTACAGGGAGAGGGGACTATGGCTACACCTTC. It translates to CAIEVGTGRGDYGYTF.

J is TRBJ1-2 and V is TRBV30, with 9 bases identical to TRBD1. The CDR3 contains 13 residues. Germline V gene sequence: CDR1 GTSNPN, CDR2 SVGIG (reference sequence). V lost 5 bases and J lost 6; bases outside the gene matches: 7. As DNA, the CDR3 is TGTGCCTGGGGGGACAGGGAATGGGATGGCTACACCTTC. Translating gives CAWGDREWDGYTF.

The CDR3 sequence is CATPGIPGANVLTF. For the CDR3, the DNA is TGCGCCACCCCCGGGATCCCTGGGGCCAACGTCCTGACTTTC. The chain joins TRBV23-1 to TRBJ2-6; D is perhaps TRBD2 (5 bases). TRBV23-1 is annotated as an ORF whose role is uncertain. This CDR3 has 14 amino acids. V dropped 10 bases and J dropped 2 bases, with 12 bases sitting between them.

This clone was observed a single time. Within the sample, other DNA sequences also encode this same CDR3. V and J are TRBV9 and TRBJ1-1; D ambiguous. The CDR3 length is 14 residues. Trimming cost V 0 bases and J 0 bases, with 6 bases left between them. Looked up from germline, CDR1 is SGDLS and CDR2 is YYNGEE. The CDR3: CASSVGAMNTEAFF. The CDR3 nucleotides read TGTGCCAGCAGCGTAGGGGCCATGAACACTGAAGCTTTCTTT.

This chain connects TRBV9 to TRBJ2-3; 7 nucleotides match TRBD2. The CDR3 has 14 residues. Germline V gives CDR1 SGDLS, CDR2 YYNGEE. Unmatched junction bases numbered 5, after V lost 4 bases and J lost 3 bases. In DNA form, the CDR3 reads TGTGCCAGCAGCCGCCGGGGACTAACAGATACGCAGTATTTT. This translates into CASSRRGLTDTQYF.